The 26 T cell receptor beta chains presented below share a single source sample, sequenced in a study of Ad26.COV2.S vaccination and SARS-CoV-2 variants. The table came from immunoSEQ multiplex PCR; TCRdb's copy has only in-frame clones and leaves some out. The sample holds some 520,000 clones, around 85% seen once. Treatment specified: 15 to 20 received Ad26.COV2.S at low or high dose, single or two shots; about 5 received placebo; per-sample allocation not given. After the first vaccine or placebo injection, samples were drawn on day 63. Specimen: peripheral blood, collected in a trial of Ad26.COV2.S vaccine versus placebo. The receptors originated from a person between 18 and 60 years old who received the Ad26.COV2.S COVID-19 vaccine or a placebo.

The V call is TRBV5-4, the J call TRBJ1-1; D remains unclear. The CDR3 has 14 residues. Trimming shortened V by 5 bases and J by 0 bases, and 11 bases separated the two germline ends. Germline CDR1 and CDR2: SGHNT and YYREEE (reference sequence). The CDR3 DNA sequence: TGTGCCAGCAGACTGGGTCATCTGAACACTGAAGCTTTCTTT. Translation: CASRLGHLNTEAFF.

This chain joins TRBV4-3 and TRBJ2-1; 9 bases are a match to TRBD2. CDR1 LGHNA and CDR2 YSLEER come from the germline V gene. The CDR3 extends over 19 amino acids. Germline trimming cut 1 base from V and 4 bases from J; bases unmatched to any gene: 14. The CDR3 DNA reads as TGCGCCAGCAGCCAAGGTGCCCCTGTGGGTAGCGGGAGATACAATGAGCAGTTCTTC. This encodes CASSQGAPVGSGRYNEQFF.

The chain recombines TRBV3-1 (or the pseudogene TRBV3-2) with TRBJ2-1, with 8 bases that match TRBD2. This CDR3 region has 13 residues. The J segment lost 15 bases and the V segment lost 0 bases, leaving 7 bases of the junction unmatched. Germline V gives CDR1 LGHDT, CDR2 YNNKEL (reference sequence). The chain's CDR3 is CASSQEEREITFF. The CDR3 DNA reads as TGTGCCAGCAGCCAAGAAGAGCGGGAGATCACGTTCTTC.

CDR3 sequence reads: CASSTRTSGSLATDTQYF. The CDR3 nucleotides read TGTGCCAGCTCAACCAGGACTAGCGGGAGTCTAGCGACAGATACGCAGTATTTT. J is TRBJ2-3 and V is TRBV18, with 13 bases matching TRBD2. The V gene end was trimmed by 5 bases and the J gene end by 3 bases; junction bases not matched to a gene: 11. This CDR3 has 18 residues. CDR1 and CDR2 (germline): KGHSH, LQKENI. The full variable domain, its missing parts supplied by reference TRBV18 and TRBJ2-3, is NAGVMQNPRHLVRRRGQEARLRCSPMKGHSHVYWYRQLPEEGLKFMVYLQKENIIDESGMPKERFSAEFPKEGPSILRIQQVVRGDSAAYFCASSTRTSGSLATDTQYFGPGTRLTVL.

The V call is TRBV25-1, the J call TRBJ1-6; D call uncertain. CDR1 is MGHDK, CDR2 SYGVNS, per germline. The CDR3 has 14 residues. V lost 1 base to trimming and J lost 6 bases, with 7 bases between them. This chain's CDR3 is CASSEFGSNSPLHF. The CDR3 DNA reads as TGTGCCAGCAGTGAATTTGGGAGTAATTCACCCCTCCACTTT.

The chain is built from TRBV4-2 and TRBJ2-5, with TRBD2 matching 12 bases. Germline V gene sequence: CDR1 LGHNA, CDR2 YNFKEQ. This CDR3 is 16 amino acids long. V trimming: 4 bases; J trimming: 3 bases; junction bases outside the gene matches: 6. The CDR3 protein is CASSPDGLAGKETQYF. Written as DNA, the CDR3 is TGTGCCAGCAGCCCGGACGGACTAGCGGGAAAAGAGACCCAGTACTTC.

The chain is built from TRBV3-1 (or the pseudogene TRBV3-2) and TRBJ2-5, with D unresolved. The CDR3 has 15 amino acids. Germline V CDR1 and CDR2: LGHDT, YNNKEL (reference sequence). V was pared by 4 bases and J by 5 bases, with 17 bases between. The CDR3, as DNA: TGTGCCAGCAGCCCTTCCCCGATCTCCGGGGAGACCCAGTACTTC. Its protein product is CASSPSPISGETQYF.

The V and J genes are TRBV3-1 (or the pseudogene TRBV3-2) and TRBJ2-5; TRBD2 agrees at 7 bases. The CDR3 is 17 amino acids. Germline CDR1 LGHDT, CDR2 YNNKEL (reference sequence). The V gene end was trimmed by 1 base and the J gene end by 4 bases; junction bases not matched to a gene: 12. The CDR3 DNA sequence: TGTGCCAGCAGCCAAGTTCGAGGACTAGTCACGGTAGAGACCCAGTACTTC. This gives the protein CASSQVRGLVTVETQYF.

This chain joins TRBV6-5 and TRBJ1-1; TRBD1 matches 7 bases. V shed 2 bases, J shed 9 bases, and the junction held 12 bases outside the gene matches. The CDR3 consists of 15 residues. Germline V lookup: CDR1 MNHEY, CDR2 SVGAGI. CDR3 region: CASSYDLWGTEKAFF. Here the CDR3 DNA reads TGTGCCAGCAGTTACGACCTCTGGGGGACAGAGAAAGCTTTCTTT.

The chain has TRBV6-4 and TRBJ1-2; D is possibly TRBD1 (5 bases). Germline V gene sequence: CDR1 MRHNA, CDR2 SNTAGT. V was trimmed by 10 bases and J by 5 bases, leaving 14 bases between them. This CDR3 spans 12 amino acids. The CDR3 loop reads CATQTARYGYTF. The CDR3 DNA reads as TGTGCCACCCAGACAGCACGATATGGCTACACCTTC.

Turning to this clone: Other DNA sequences in this specimen translate into the identical CDR3. This chain links TRBV29-1 with TRBJ2-1; D is perhaps TRBD2 (5 bases). The CDR3 runs to 12 residues. The V end lost 4 bases, the J end lost 1 base, and 5 bases lay between the germline ends. Germline V CDR1 and CDR2: SQVTM, ANQGSEA. CDR3 sequence (DNA): TGCAGCGTTGCGGGATCCTACAATGAGCAGTTCTTC. This gives the protein CSVAGSYNEQFF.

To note about this clone: The sample holds other DNA sequences that translate to the same CDR3. The genes are TRBV28 and TRBJ2-3; D gene ambiguous. From germline, CDR1 is MDHEN and CDR2 SYDVKM. The V gene lost 6 bases and the J gene lost 0 bases, with 4 bases spanning the gap. CDR3 size: 12 residues. The CDR3 sequence is CASRASTDTQYF. The DNA of the CDR3 is TGTGCCAGCAGGGCGAGCACAGATACGCAGTATTTT.

The chain is built from TRBV9 and TRBJ1-4; D unresolved. Deletions cut 0 bases from V and 8 bases from J, with 8 bases between. Germline CDR1 reads SGDLS; CDR2 reads YYNGEE. The CDR3 consists of 13 residues. CDR3 amino acids: CASSVGWGEKLFF. The CDR3 DNA sequence: TGTGCCAGCAGCGTAGGATGGGGAGAAAAACTGTTTTTT.

The V call is TRBV3-1 (or the pseudogene TRBV3-2), the J call TRBJ2-3; 9 nucleotides line up with TRBD1. Germline assignment: CDR1 LGHDT and CDR2 YNNKEL (reference sequence). Unmatched junction bases numbered 8, after V lost 5 bases and J lost 2 bases. This CDR3 has 16 amino acids. The CDR3 coding sequence is TGTGCCAGCAGCGCGACAGGGGGTATTAACACAGATACGCAGTATTTT. It yields the protein CASSATGGINTDTQYF.

This clone was observed a single time. The chain recombines TRBV27 with TRBJ2-3; D uncertain. Trimming left V 7 bases short and J 2 bases short, with 7 bases between. This CDR3 spans 12 amino acids. The V gene's germline CDR1 is MNHEY and CDR2 SMNVEV (reference sequence). CDR3 amino acids: CASNSNTDTQYF. DNA for the CDR3: TGTGCCAGCAACAGTAACACAGATACGCAGTATTTT.

This chain joins TRBV3-1 (or the pseudogene TRBV3-2) and TRBJ1-2, with a weak D call TRBD1 (6 bases). With 4 bases removed from V and 4 bases from J, the gap between germline ends came to 10 bases. CDR3 length: 13 amino acids. CDR1 and CDR2 from the germline V gene are LGHDT and YNNKEL (reference sequence). CDR3 nucleotides: TGTGCCAGCAGCCTGACAGGCGCCTATGGCTACACCTTC. Residues: CASSLTGAYGYTF.

The V gene is TRBV4-3, the J gene TRBJ1-1; TRBD1 agrees at 8 bases. CDR1 and CDR2 from the germline V gene are LGHNA and YSLEER. J was trimmed by 6 bases and V by 0 bases; bases with no gene match: 6. The CDR3 extends over 15 amino acids. The CDR3 protein is CASSQEARGLPEAFF. The CDR3 coding sequence is TGCGCCAGCAGCCAAGAAGCCAGGGGGCTTCCTGAAGCTTTCTTT.

The chain couples TRBV20-1 to TRBJ1-4; 9 bases map to TRBD1. There are 14 residues in the CDR3. Trimming took 3 bases from V and 8 from J; bases not matched to a gene: 7. Looked up from germline, CDR1 is DFQATT and CDR2 is SNEGSKA (reference sequence). The CDR3 reads CSASPGTGREKLFF. CDR3 coding DNA: TGCAGTGCTAGTCCCGGGACAGGGAGAGAAAAACTGTTTTTT.

The V call is TRBV6-5, the J call TRBJ2-7, with D hard to call. CDR1 MNHEY and CDR2 SVGAGI come from the germline V gene. Trimming left V 8 bases short and J 0 bases short, with 8 bases between. The CDR3 contains 12 residues. The CDR3 spells CASGQASYEQYF. CDR3 DNA: TGTGCCAGCGGGCAGGCCTCCTACGAGCAGTACTTC.

Only a few counts were recorded for this clone. V usage is TRBV7-5 and J usage is TRBJ2-7. TRBV7-5 is noted as a pseudogene. This CDR3 is built from 13 residues. CDR3 DNA sequence: TGTGCCAGAAGCTTAGCCGGGGGCGGTGAGCAGTACTTC. As protein: CARSLAGGGEQYF.

The rearrangement joins TRBV5-1 to TRBJ2-7; D remains ambiguous. Germline V gene sequence: CDR1 SGHRS, CDR2 YFSETQ. Trimming stripped 1 base from V and 6 bases from J, with 8 bases between. This CDR3 has 12 residues. In DNA, the CDR3 is TGCGCCAGCAGCTTGATCCCCACCGAGCAGTACTTC. Translating it yields CASSLIPTEQYF.

In its sample, this clone was seen once. V gene TRBV6-6 combines with J gene TRBJ2-2, with D possibly matching TRBD2 (6 bases). V was shortened by 6 bases and J by 4 bases, with 12 bases between the two germline ends. The CDR3 is 14 amino acids. Germline CDR1 and CDR2: MNHNY and SVGAGI (reference sequence). CDR3 nucleotide sequence: TGTGCCAGCAGCAGGACTACTGGCACCGGGGAGCTGTTTTTT. Protein: CASSRTTGTGELFF.

V usage is TRBV19 and J usage is TRBJ1-2, with D hard to call. The CDR3 is 10 residues long. Germline V gene lookup returns CDR1 LNHDA and CDR2 SQIVND (reference sequence). V was clipped by 3 bases and J by 9 bases, with 5 bases between them. For the CDR3, the DNA is TGTGCCAGTAGTATGGGAAGCTACACCTTC. This codes for CASSMGSYTF. Based on the CDR3 plus reference TRBV19 and TRBJ1-2, the full variable domain is DGGITQSPKYLFRKEGQNVTLSCEQNLNHDAMYWYRQDPGQGLRLIYYSQIVNDFQKGDIAEGYSVSREKKESFPLTVTSAQKNPTAFYLCASSMGSYTFGSGTRLTVV.

The chain combines TRBV14 with TRBJ2-3; D gene uncertain. The V gene's germline CDR1 is SGHDN and CDR2 FVKESK. Trimming removed 2 bases from V and 4 bases from J, with 1 base in between. This CDR3 contains 11 residues. CDR3 region: CASSQSDTQYF. CDR3 DNA sequence: TGTGCCAGCAGCCAATCAGATACGCAGTATTTT.

This chain joins TRBV25-1 and TRBJ1-1; D uncertain. Deletions cut 6 bases from V and 6 bases from J, with 14 bases between. Germline V CDR1 and CDR2: MGHDK, SYGVNS. The CDR3 runs 13 residues. Here the CDR3 reads CASSPPGGAEAFF. The CDR3 coding sequence is TGTGCCAGCAGCCCCCCGGGTGGCGCTGAAGCTTTCTTT. Full variable domain (remainder filled in from reference TRBV25-1 and TRBJ1-1): EADIYQTPRYLVIGTGKKITLECSQTMGHDKMYWYQQDPGMELHLIHYSYGVNSTEKGDLSSESTVSRIRTEHFPLTLESARPSHTSQYLCASSPPGGAEAFFGQGTRLTVV.

The chain combines TRBV3-1 (or the pseudogene TRBV3-2) with TRBJ2-1; 8 bases map to TRBD2. CDR3 length: 16 amino acids. The germline V gene has CDR1 LGHDT and CDR2 YNNKEL (reference sequence). The ends lost 0 bases at V and 4 bases at J; junction bases unmatched: 5. The CDR3 sequence: CASSQESLAVYNEQFF. Written as DNA, the CDR3 is TGTGCCAGCAGCCAAGAGTCACTAGCGGTGTACAATGAGCAGTTCTTC.